This T cell receptor beta chain was sequenced in a study of blood T cell repertoires in COVID-19. Across the whole study: Specimens from acute and convalescent COVID-19 originated in the United States, Italy and Spain. The cDNA or gDNA used as material had been derived from T cells, B-cell-depleted T cells, or PBMCs.

The CDR3 is made up of 16 amino acids. The ends lost 3 bases at V and 2 bases at J; junction bases unmatched: 8. Germline V gene lookup returns CDR1 LGHDT and CDR2 YNNKEL (reference sequence). Under the authors' procedure: Estimation of nucleated cell counts relied on the amplification of reference gene primers. Assay used: immunoSEQ multiplex PCR; TCRdb lists only in-frame clones, some missing. The V and J calls and clone size are taken from that table; D and trimming were inferred from the DNA. The table lists a few hundred thousand clones, roughly 87% of them singletons, with roughly 4.5% in the top ten.

The sample taken for sequencing was peripheral blood. V gene TRBV3-1 (or the pseudogene TRBV3-2) combines with J gene TRBJ2-3; 7 bases fit TRBD2. This TCR was recovered from a woman between 40 and 50 years old who had recovered from COVID-19. As DNA, the CDR3 is TGTGCCAGCAGCCAGACTAGCTCGACCTCCACAGATACGCAGTATTTT. It encodes CASSQTSSTSTDTQYF.